These 28 T cell receptor beta chains were sequenced from one sample in a study of post-analysis software for immune sequencing data. These receptors' antigens are unknown. Presence of unique molecular identifiers characterized the TCR beta cDNA libraries. Each CDR3 protein is one row after TCRdb ran MiXCR on the PCR reads. The sample consists of hundreds of thousands of distinct CDR3 sequences, roughly three fifths of them appearing once. Study results and limitations: Compared with controls, patients had more of about five TRBV segments, including TRBV5-6, TRBV5-1 and TRBV20-1.

The sequenced sample was blood. Source of these receptors: a girl aged 2 to 9 with multiple sclerosis.

This clonotype was seen just once. The J gene is TRBJ2-7, the V gene TRBV5-1, with D maybe TRBD1 (5 bases). CDR3 size: 14 residues. Trimming removed 4 bases at V and 3 bases at J, with 14 bases between. The germline V gene encodes CDR1 SGHRS and CDR2 YFSETQ. CDR3 sequence (DNA): TGCGCCAGCAGCGAGGTGATGGGGCACTACGAGCAGTACTTC. Translating it yields CASSEVMGHYEQYF.

This clonotype was picked up a small number of times. V usage is TRBV7-2 and J usage is TRBJ1-2; 8 bases fit TRBD1. There are 15 residues in the CDR3. The germline V gene has CDR1 SGHTA and CDR2 FQGNSA. J was trimmed by 5 bases and V by 6 bases; bases with no gene match: 11. The CDR3 loop reads CASRGVIDRGYGYTF. DNA of the CDR3: TGTGCCAGCAGGGGAGTCATTGACAGGGGTTATGGCTACACCTTC. Complete variable domain (other parts from reference TRBV7-2 and TRBJ1-2): GAGVSQSPSNKVTEKGKDVELRCDPISGHTALYWYRQSLGQGLEFLIYFQGNSAPDKSGLPSDRFSAERTGGSVSTLTIQRTQQEDSAVYLCASRGVIDRGYGYTFGSGTRLTVV.

CDR3 DNA sequence: TGTGCCAGCAGCTCCGGAGCACTATTACAAGAGACCCAGTACTTC. The encoded protein is CASSSGALLQETQYF. V usage is TRBV5-5 and J usage is TRBJ2-5, with D uncertain. The V and J ends lost 3 bases and 2 bases respectively, with 14 bases between them. Germline CDR1 and CDR2: SGHKS and YYEKEE (reference sequence). The length of the CDR3 is 15 residues.

A few counts support this clonotype. The chain recombines TRBV9 with TRBJ1-2; D not certain. CDR1 and CDR2 (germline): SGDLS, YYNGEE. This CDR3 is built from 15 residues. Trimming left V 0 bases short and J 4 bases short, with 13 bases between. The CDR3 sequence: CASSVGSGEAYGYTF. For the CDR3, the DNA is TGTGCCAGCAGCGTAGGCTCTGGGGAGGCCTATGGCTACACCTTC.

The genes are TRBV10-3 and TRBJ2-5, with D hard to call. V dropped 4 bases and J dropped 2 bases, with 8 bases sitting between them. Germline V CDR1 and CDR2: ENHRY, SYGVKD. This CDR3 is 13 amino acids long. CDR3 sequence reads: CAISGASQETQYF. For the CDR3, the DNA is TGTGCCATCAGTGGGGCCAGTCAAGAGACCCAGTACTTC.

This clonotype occurred a few times. The J gene is TRBJ2-7, the V gene TRBV5-1, with D perhaps matching TRBD1 (6 bases). Trimming left V 3 bases short and J 3 bases short, with 16 bases between. The CDR3 consists of 15 residues. Germline V gene sequence: CDR1 SGHRS, CDR2 YFSETQ. The CDR3 here is CASSWATGNYYEQYF. CDR3 in DNA: TGCGCCAGCAGCTGGGCGACAGGAAACTACTACGAGCAGTACTTC.

The chain uses TRBV2 and TRBJ2-7; TRBD1 agrees at 7 bases. CDR1 and CDR2 from the germline V gene are SNHLY and FYNNEI. CDR3 length: 15 amino acids. Losses at the gene ends were 3 bases for V and 0 bases for J; bases not matched to a gene: 5. In nucleotides, the CDR3 is TGTGCCAGCAGTGAGACAGGGTACAGCTCCTACGAGCAGTACTTC. Residues: CASSETGYSSYEQYF.

The V call is TRBV7-8, the J call TRBJ2-1; D gene uncertain. V was trimmed by 5 bases and J by 12 bases, leaving 23 bases between them. CDR3 length equals 15 residues. Germline CDR1 is SGHVS and CDR2 is FQNEAQ. CDR3 amino acids: CASSPEQGPALRQFF. The DNA for the CDR3 is TGTGCCAGCAGCCCCGAACAAGGGCCAGCGCTTCGGCAGTTCTTC.

The chain combines TRBV12-3 or TRBV12-4 with TRBJ2-7; 9 bases are shared with TRBD1. The ends lost 6 bases at V and 3 bases at J; junction bases unmatched: 6. This CDR3 region has 14 residues. The CDR3 region is CASSPGTGLYEQYF. DNA for the CDR3: TGTGCCAGCAGCCCCGGGACAGGGCTCTACGAGCAGTACTTC.

This chain joins TRBV4-2 and TRBJ1-2; tentative D call: TRBD1 (5 bases). CDR3 length: 15 amino acids. CDR1 is LGHNA and CDR2 is YNFKEQ in the germline V gene. V shed 1 base and J shed 0 bases, with 9 bases lying between them. The CDR3 bases are TGTGCCAGCAGCCAAGGAAGACAGACTAACTATGGCTACACCTTC. It is translated as CASSQGRQTNYGYTF.

This clonotype occurred a few times. The CDR3 is CASSLAGGIWPNIQYF. The CDR3, as DNA: TGCGCCAGCAGCTTGGCTGGAGGAATTTGGCCAAACATTCAGTACTTC. The chain joins TRBV5-1 to TRBJ2-4, with D maybe TRBD2 (5 bases). This CDR3 has 16 residues. V was shortened by 0 bases and J by 6 bases, with 16 bases between the two germline ends. Germline CDR1 SGHRS, CDR2 YFSETQ.

The chain links TRBV11-1 to TRBJ1-2; no reliable D call. Trimming removed 5 bases from V and 3 bases from J, with 7 bases in between. Germline V lookup: CDR1 SGHAT, CDR2 FQDESV (reference sequence). This CDR3 is built from 12 residues. CDR3 in amino acids: CASSHPYYGYTF. The CDR3 coding sequence is TGTGCCAGCAGCCACCCTTACTATGGCTACACCTTC.

The V gene is TRBV5-1, the J gene TRBJ2-4; possibly TRBD2 for D (8 bases). The CDR3 has 18 residues. CDR1 SGHRS and CDR2 YFSETQ come from the germline V gene. Trimming stripped 4 bases from V and 0 bases from J, with 20 bases between. The CDR3, as DNA: TGCGCCAGCAGCCCGGGAGGGTTGAGGGGGCGAGCCAAAAACATTCAGTACTTC. This translates into CASSPGGLRGRAKNIQYF.

This clonotype was counted a single time. The V and J genes are TRBV5-1 and TRBJ2-3; D gene unclear. Germline V gene lookup returns CDR1 SGHRS and CDR2 YFSETQ. The V gene lost 1 base and the J gene lost 1 base, with 19 bases spanning the gap. This CDR3 is built from 18 residues. The CDR3 reads CASSLQVARERGTDTQYF. CDR3 nucleotide sequence: TGCGCCAGCAGCTTGCAAGTGGCAAGGGAACGAGGCACAGATACGCAGTATTTT.

The chain uses TRBV5-1 and TRBJ2-5; TRBD2 aligns across 7 bases. The CDR3 is made up of 15 amino acids. Germline CDR1 is SGHRS and CDR2 is YFSETQ. The J segment lost 0 bases and the V segment lost 1 base, leaving 3 bases of the junction unmatched. The CDR3 DNA sequence: TGCGCCAGCAGCTTGCAAGCGGGATACCAAGAGACCCAGTACTTC. Residues: CASSLQAGYQETQYF.

The J gene is TRBJ2-3, the V gene TRBV7-2; 10 positions match TRBD2. Per germline, CDR1 SGHTA and CDR2 FQGNSA. The CDR3 spans 19 residues. J was trimmed by 2 bases and V by 1 base; bases with no gene match: 12. The CDR3 nucleotides are TGTGCCAGCAGCTTAGGTTCCGGGGCTAGCGGGGGTTACACAGATACGCAGTATTTT. Its translation: CASSLGSGASGGYTDTQYF.

In this sample, this clonotype turned up a few times. The chain joins TRBV10-1 to TRBJ2-1, with D possibly called TRBD1 or TRBD2 (5 bases each). This CDR3 has 12 amino acids. Germline values: CDR1 WNHNN, CDR2 SYGVQD (reference sequence). Trimming removed 8 bases from V and 9 bases from J, with 14 bases in between. This CDR3 reads CASEGRVGEQFF. As DNA, the CDR3 is TGCGCCAGCGAGGGCAGGGTGGGTGAGCAGTTCTTC.

The table lists this clonotype with a few counts. The chain is built from TRBV20-1 and TRBJ1-2; perhaps TRBD1 as D (6 bases). Germline-derived CDR1 and CDR2 are DFQATT and SNEGSKA (reference sequence). The V end lost 6 bases, the J end lost 4 bases, and 15 bases lay between the germline ends. The CDR3 sequence is 13 residues long. This chain's CDR3 is CSAPPGAAYGYTF. The CDR3 bases are TGCAGTGCCCCCCCGGGGGCGGCCTATGGCTACACCTTC.

V and J are TRBV9 and TRBJ1-2, with D possibly being TRBD1 (6 bases). The CDR3 runs 16 residues. Trimming took off 4 bases at V and 7 bases at J, with 23 bases between the two ends. Germline V gene sequence: CDR1 SGDLS, CDR2 YYNGEE. CDR3 nucleotides: TGTGCCAGCAGCATTCAGAATGTACAGGGAGAGAGTGGCTACACCTTC. Residues: CASSIQNVQGESGYTF.

The chain uses TRBV20-1 and TRBJ2-6, with D hard to call. CDR3 length equals 14 residues. V was cut by 4 bases and J by 2 bases, with 9 bases left in between. Germline V gives CDR1 DFQATT, CDR2 SNEGSKA (reference sequence). The CDR3 region has the DNA TGCAGTGCTACGGACGGCCCTGGGGCCAACGTCCTGACTTTC. It codes for CSATDGPGANVLTF.

This clonotype was seen more than once but under ten times. The chain has TRBV3-1 and TRBJ2-3, with D possibly being TRBD2 (5 bases). Germline assignment: CDR1 LGHDT and CDR2 YNNKEL (reference sequence). The CDR3 runs to 14 residues. Trimming cost V 0 bases and J 4 bases, with 8 bases left between them. CDR3 DNA: TGTGCCAGCAGCCAAGATGGAGCGGCAGATACGCAGTATTTT. Translated, it gives CASSQDGAADTQYF.

CDR3 sequence: CASSVDPGGGPQETQYF. In DNA, the CDR3 is TGTGCCAGCAGCGTAGATCCCGGCGGGGGACCCCAAGAGACCCAGTACTTC. This chain links TRBV9 with TRBJ2-5; TRBD2 aligns across 7 bases. This CDR3 contains 17 residues. Germline V lookup: CDR1 SGDLS, CDR2 YYNGEE. V lost 0 bases to trimming and J lost 1 base; unmatched junction nucleotides: 9.

The chain couples TRBV3-1 to TRBJ2-7, with 7 bases aligning to TRBD2. The CDR3 has 13 amino acids. Germline loops: CDR1 LGHDT, CDR2 YNNKEL (reference sequence). Trimming removed 7 bases from V and 5 bases from J; junction bases left unmatched: 8. The CDR3 region is CASKGGSGDEQYF. Here the CDR3 DNA reads TGTGCCAGCAAAGGCGGGAGTGGCGACGAGCAGTACTTC.

This clonotype has only a few counts. The gene calls are TRBV20-1 and TRBJ2-3; TRBD2 is a possible D gene (5 bases). This CDR3 spans 14 amino acids. In germline, CDR1 is DFQATT, CDR2 SNEGSKA (reference sequence). V gave up 5 bases and J gave up 0 bases, with 12 bases separating them. The CDR3 is CSARARVSTDTQYF. CDR3 nucleotide sequence: TGCAGTGCTCGTGCGCGGGTCAGCACAGATACGCAGTATTTT.

This clonotype was seen a handful of times. This rearrangement joins TRBV12-3 or TRBV12-4 to TRBJ1-5, with TRBD1 matching over 12 bases. The CDR3 is 17 residues long. The trim removed 3 bases at V and 1 base at J, leaving 4 bases unmatched. The CDR3 DNA reads as TGTGCCAGCAGTTTGGGACAGGGGGCAATGAGCAATCAGCCCCAGCATTTT. It yields the protein CASSLGQGAMSNQPQHF.

This chain uses TRBV4-2 with TRBJ2-5; 8 bases are a match to TRBD2. Losses at the gene ends were 4 bases for V and 2 bases for J; bases not matched to a gene: 12. Looked up from germline, CDR1 is LGHNA and CDR2 is YNFKEQ. The CDR3 runs 17 residues. CDR3 bases: TGTGCCAGCAGCCCTGGACAACTTAGCGGGGAGCAAGAGACCCAGTACTTC. Protein: CASSPGQLSGEQETQYF.

Points on this clonotype: At one boundary the junction diverges from the germline segment, which might be a read error. The chain carries TRBV29-1 and TRBJ1-3; D remains unclear. The germline CDR1 and CDR2 sequences are SQVTM and ANQGSEA. This CDR3 region has 11 residues. CDR3 in amino acids: CSVESGNTIYF. The CDR3 DNA reads TGCAGCGTTGAGTCTGGGAACACCATATATTTT.

This clonotype was detected only a few times. The chain links TRBV30 to TRBJ1-2; D is possibly TRBD1 (6 bases). V lost 2 bases, J lost 6 bases, and 10 bases lay in between. Germline V gives CDR1 GTSNPN, CDR2 SVGIG (reference sequence). The CDR3 contains 12 residues. In DNA form, the CDR3 reads TGTGCCTGGAGTTTACAGGGAGATGGCTACACCTTC. The encoded protein is CAWSLQGDGYTF. Looking up the rest from reference TRBV30 and TRBJ1-2 gives the full variable domain: SQTIHQWPATLVQPVGSPLSLECTVEGTSNPNLYWYRQAAGRGLQLLFYSVGIGQISSEVPQNLSASRPQDRQFILSSKKLLLSDSGFYLCAWSLQGDGYTFGSGTRLTVV.